The TCR beta chain described here comes from a study of blood T cell repertoires in COVID-19 (dated by TCRdb to 2020 to 2021). Describing the broader study: Recovered participants in ImmuneRACE Cohort 3 were defined by two consecutive negative NP/OP PCR tests, clearance by a healthcare professional, or resolution of symptoms. Collaborator samples came from the United States, Italy and Spain and covered acute and convalescent phases of COVID-19. The material from the prospective study consisted of cDNA or gDNA derived from T cells, B-cell-depleted T cells, or PBMCs. Subjects who had been exposed to COVID-19, were actively infected with it, or had recovered from it provided the deeply sampled blood TCRbeta repertoires that made up the dataset. The repertoires were made available in a free public database intended to serve as a resource for research on the immune response to SARS-CoV-2. The samples were drawn from the first 160 participants of the ongoing ImmuneRACE study and from some 1,300 subjects provided by 6 global collaborators. Sample metadata almost always included a de-identified subject ID, COVID-19 status, age in years and sex. Where available, HLA class I and class II types were obtained from metadata supplied by the sample provider rather than from assay-based typing. Overall study outcomes, separate from this receptor: Clinical and demographic metadata were provided uncurated, with the amount varying by source and participant.

TCRbeta CDR3 regions were amplified from genomic DNA using the immunoSEQ Assay, a bias-controlled multiplex PCR. The original pipeline was this. The number of nucleated cells in each sample was estimated by amplification of reference gene primers within the assay. To quantify the absolute abundance of each unique TCRbeta CDR3 rearrangement, sequence reads were collapsed and filtered. For each sample, productive Simpson clonality was calculated as the square root of Simpson's diversity index across productive rearrangements. Held by TCRdb, this immuneACCESS table contains in-frame sequences only and omits some clones. Under half of the omission traces to an unresolved V gene where checked; the cause of the rest is unknown. V, J and clone size are those of that table, while D and trimming were read from the DNA. In all, the sample holds approximately 170,000 clones, and 79% of those were seen once. The ten largest clonotypes hold under 20% of the sample.

Trimming leaves V shorter by 2 bases and J shorter by 5 bases, with the junction holding 5 bases beyond the gene matches. Counted from cysteine to phenylalanine, this CDR3 has 15 amino acids. This entry keeps only the CDR3 DNA: 45 bases, framed from base 1. CDR1 and CDR2 are read off the germline V gene as SGHRS and YFSETQ. Enrolling through a virtual design, the prospective study's participants ranged in age from roughly 18 to 89 years and lived across some 22 United States geographic areas. In the prospective study, participants were assigned to cohorts based on the clinical history participants reported in a screening survey and a study questionnaire. In the prospective study, mobile phlebotomists collected whole blood, serum and a nasopharyngeal or oropharyngeal swab from each participant. Participants in the prospective study had the option to provide additional blood draws and questionnaires over an approximately two-month period. Prospective study blood samples were shipped either frozen or at room temperature before DNA extraction.

As for this clone: Its antigen is still unknown. No base quality values were provided; no much bigger clone lies one nucleotide off.

This TCR was sampled from a woman between 65 and 79 years old in a cohort exposed to, infected with or recovered from COVID-19 (not recorded which). Sequences were obtained from PBMCs or T cells enriched from blood (not recorded which). The V and J segments used are TRBV5-1 and TRBJ2-2, and TRBD2 matches 8 of the central bases. The nucleotide sequence reads as follows: TGCGCCAGCAGCTTAGCGGGAGAAGGTACCGGGGAGCTGTTTTTT. Translated, this gives CASSLAGEGTGELFF.